These T cell receptor beta chains were read from a single sample in a study of cytomegalovirus exposure and HLA in healthy donors. TCRdb's table, derived via immunoSEQ multiplex PCR, lists solely in-frame clones and lacks some. The data contain approximately 140,000 clones, nearly 85% of them singletons. Sequencing used PBMCs. Every receptor here comes from a boy aged 5-17 years in good health and CMV-seronegative. The CDR3 runs from the conserved cysteine through the conserved F or W. The order of the fields is D gene, clone size, J gene, V gene, CDR3 DNA, CDR3 protein. D genes are given only for firm matches. Expanded clones get a size class; other rows say once, few or many, or leave the size out.

d_call: TRBD2
clone_size: NA
j_call: TRBJ2-5
v_call: TRBV6-5
cdr3_nt: TGTGCCAGCAGTTACATGACTAGCGGAAAGACCCAGTACTTC
cdr3_aa: CASSYMTSGKTQYF

d_call: TRBD1
clone_size: NA
j_call: TRBJ1-1
v_call: TRBV2
cdr3_nt: TGTGCCAGCAGCGGCAGGACAGGGACGAACACTGAAGCTTTCTTT
cdr3_aa: CASSGRTGTNTEAFF

d_call: NA
clone_size: NA
j_call: TRBJ1-2
v_call: TRBV6-5
cdr3_nt: TGTGCCAGCAGGTCCCCCGGTCTCGGCTACACCTTC
cdr3_aa: CASRSPGLGYTF

d_call: TRBD2
clone_size: NA
j_call: TRBJ2-1
v_call: TRBV9
cdr3_nt: TGTGCCAGCAGCACTTATAGCGGGATAACTTATGAGCAGTTCTTC
cdr3_aa: CASSTYSGITYEQFF

d_call: TRBD1
clone_size: NA
j_call: TRBJ1-4
v_call: TRBV6-6
cdr3_nt: TGTGCCAGCAGCTCCATAACCGGGACAGGGGATGAAAAACTGTTTTTT
cdr3_aa: CASSSITGTGDEKLFF

d_call: TRBD1
clone_size: NA
j_call: TRBJ2-5
v_call: TRBV6-1
cdr3_nt: TGTGCCAGCAGGGGACAGGTACGGGAGACCCAGTACTTC
cdr3_aa: CASRGQVRETQYF

d_call: TRBD2
clone_size: NA
j_call: TRBJ2-1
v_call: TRBV11-3
cdr3_nt: TGTGCCAGCAGCGTAATGGCGGGAGGGCCCGGTGAGCAGTTCTTC
cdr3_aa: CASSVMAGGPGEQFF

d_call: TRBD1
clone_size: NA
j_call: TRBJ1-3
v_call: TRBV6-5
cdr3_nt: TGTGCCAGCAGTTACGCGGACAGGGCGGACACCATATATTTT
cdr3_aa: CASSYADRADTIYF

d_call: NA
clone_size: NA
j_call: TRBJ2-7
v_call: TRBV10-3
cdr3_nt: TGTGCCATCTCTGGACTCTCCTACGAGCAGTACTTC
cdr3_aa: CAISGLSYEQYF

d_call: TRBD1
clone_size: NA
j_call: TRBJ1-1
v_call: TRBV29-1
cdr3_nt: TGCAGCGTTGGACAGGGGGGCACTGAAGCTTTCTTT
cdr3_aa: CSVGQGGTEAFF

d_call: NA
clone_size: few
j_call: TRBJ1-5
v_call: TRBV5-6
cdr3_nt: TGTGCCAGCAGCTTGTCGAGCAATCAGCCCCAGCATTTT
cdr3_aa: CASSLSSNQPQHF

d_call: TRBD1
clone_size: NA
j_call: TRBJ1-5
v_call: TRBV6-1
cdr3_nt: TGTGCCAGCAGTGACGGACAGGGAAACCTTAATCAGCCCCAGCATTTT
cdr3_aa: CASSDGQGNLNQPQHF

d_call: TRBD1
clone_size: NA
j_call: TRBJ2-7
v_call: TRBV7-3
cdr3_nt: TGTGCCAGCAGCTTAACGTCGGCAGGGGGAGCGGACGAGCAGTACTTC
cdr3_aa: CASSLTSAGGADEQYF

d_call: NA
clone_size: NA
j_call: TRBJ1-1
v_call: TRBV5-1
cdr3_nt: TGCGCCAGCAGCCACGGTACAGAGATGAACACTGAAGCTTTCTTT
cdr3_aa: CASSHGTEMNTEAFF

d_call: TRBD2
clone_size: NA
j_call: TRBJ2-5
v_call: TRBV5-1
cdr3_nt: TGCGCCAGCAGCCCGCAAGGGACTAGCGGGATAGAGGCAGAGACCCAGTACTTC
cdr3_aa: CASSPQGTSGIEAETQYF

d_call: TRBD1
clone_size: NA
j_call: TRBJ1-4
v_call: TRBV6-5
cdr3_nt: TGTGCCAGCAGTTACGCCACACAGGGGTTAGGTGAAAAACTGTTTTTT
cdr3_aa: CASSYATQGLGEKLFF

d_call: NA
clone_size: once
j_call: TRBJ2-1
v_call: TRBV29-1
cdr3_nt: TGCAGCGAACAGGAACCACCCTACAATGAGCAGTTCTTC
cdr3_aa: CSEQEPPYNEQFF

d_call: TRBD1
clone_size: few
j_call: TRBJ1-1
v_call: TRBV2
cdr3_nt: TGTGCCAGCAACGACAGGGACACTGAAGCTTTCTTT
cdr3_aa: CASNDRDTEAFF

d_call: TRBD1
clone_size: NA
j_call: TRBJ1-6
v_call: TRBV7-8
cdr3_nt: TGTGCCAGCAGCCCCCCAGGGGGACATAATTCACCCCTCCACTTT
cdr3_aa: CASSPPGGHNSPLHF

d_call: NA
clone_size: NA
j_call: TRBJ2-7
v_call: TRBV7-9
cdr3_nt: TGTGCCAGCAGCCCACGACAGAATACCTACGAGCAGTACTTC
cdr3_aa: CASSPRQNTYEQYF

d_call: NA
clone_size: NA
j_call: TRBJ2-7
v_call: TRBV4-3
cdr3_nt: TGCGCCAGCAGCCGAAGCGAGGCCGGAGGGGACGAGCAGTACTTC
cdr3_aa: CASSRSEAGGDEQYF

d_call: NA
clone_size: NA
j_call: TRBJ2-7
v_call: TRBV7-2
cdr3_nt: TGTGCCAGCAGCTTTGCGGGAACCGAGCAGTACTTC
cdr3_aa: CASSFAGTEQYF

d_call: TRBD1
clone_size: NA
j_call: TRBJ1-1
v_call: TRBV25-1
cdr3_nt: TGTGCCAGCGGCAGGGGGACTGAAGCTTTCTTT
cdr3_aa: CASGRGTEAFF

d_call: NA
clone_size: few
j_call: TRBJ2-1
v_call: TRBV2
cdr3_nt: TGTGCCAGCAAGGTGGGTGCGGTAGGGGGTGAGCAGTTCTTC
cdr3_aa: CASKVGAVGGEQFF

d_call: NA
clone_size: NA
j_call: TRBJ2-1
v_call: TRBV6-5
cdr3_nt: TGTGCCAGCAGTGAGAGCTCCTACAATGAGCAGTTCTTC
cdr3_aa: CASSESSYNEQFF

d_call: TRBD1
clone_size: once
j_call: TRBJ2-7
v_call: TRBV5-1
cdr3_nt: TGCGCCAGCAGCTCCGGGACAGTGAGTTACGAGCAGTACTTC
cdr3_aa: CASSSGTVSYEQYF

d_call: NA
clone_size: NA
j_call: TRBJ1-5
v_call: TRBV7-6
cdr3_nt: TGTGCCAGCAGCCCCGGGGCAGGGGTAAATCAGCCCCAGCATTTT
cdr3_aa: CASSPGAGVNQPQHF

d_call: NA
clone_size: NA
j_call: TRBJ2-1
v_call: TRBV27
cdr3_nt: TGTGCCAGCAATTATAATGAGCAGTTCTTC
cdr3_aa: CASNYNEQFF

d_call: TRBD1
clone_size: few
j_call: TRBJ1-2
v_call: TRBV10-3
cdr3_nt: TGTGCCATCAGTGAGGTTAGGACAGGGTTTAACTATGGCTACACCTTC
cdr3_aa: CAISEVRTGFNYGYTF

d_call: NA
clone_size: NA
j_call: TRBJ1-2
v_call: TRBV7-9
cdr3_nt: TGTGCCAGCAGCTTAGCGCGACAGGATAACTATGGCTACACCTTC
cdr3_aa: CASSLARQDNYGYTF

d_call: NA
clone_size: few
j_call: TRBJ2-7
v_call: TRBV5-1
cdr3_nt: TGCGCCAGCAGCTTGGAATGGGGAGACGAGCAGTACTTC
cdr3_aa: CASSLEWGDEQYF

d_call: TRBD2
clone_size: NA
j_call: TRBJ2-3
v_call: TRBV7-6
cdr3_nt: TGTGCCAGCAGCTTAAGCGGGAGCCCCGGAAATACGCAGTATTTT
cdr3_aa: CASSLSGSPGNTQYF

d_call: TRBD1
clone_size: NA
j_call: TRBJ2-7
v_call: TRBV5-4
cdr3_nt: TGTGCCAGCAGCTTGGGCCCGGGACAGGGGTACGAGCAGTACTTC
cdr3_aa: CASSLGPGQGYEQYF

d_call: NA
clone_size: NA
j_call: TRBJ2-7
v_call: TRBV11-3
cdr3_nt: TGTGCCAGCAGCGTAGGGGGCGGGATCGCCTACGAGCAGTACTTC
cdr3_aa: CASSVGGGIAYEQYF

d_call: TRBD2
clone_size: once
j_call: TRBJ2-3
v_call: TRBV4-1
cdr3_nt: TGCGCCAGCAGCCAAGATCTGGGAGCGGGAGGGGCGGATACGCAGTATTTT
cdr3_aa: CASSQDLGAGGADTQYF

d_call: TRBD1
clone_size: NA
j_call: TRBJ2-3
v_call: TRBV4-2
cdr3_nt: TGTGCCAGCAGCCCACACAGGGGTGGTAGAGGCACAGATACGCAGTATTTT
cdr3_aa: CASSPHRGGRGTDTQYF

d_call: TRBD2
clone_size: NA
j_call: TRBJ2-1
v_call: TRBV19
cdr3_nt: TGTGCCAGTAGTATAGTAGGACTAGCATATGAGCAGTTCTTC
cdr3_aa: CASSIVGLAYEQFF

d_call: NA
clone_size: NA
j_call: TRBJ1-1
v_call: TRBV5-4
cdr3_nt: TGTGCCAGCAGCTCGGGATCGGTGTTCACTGAAGCTTTCTTT
cdr3_aa: CASSSGSVFTEAFF

d_call: NA
clone_size: NA
j_call: TRBJ2-2
v_call: TRBV6-5
cdr3_nt: TGTGCCAGCAGTTACTCGGAGAACGGGGAGCTGTTTTTT
cdr3_aa: CASSYSENGELFF

d_call: NA
clone_size: few
j_call: TRBJ2-1
v_call: TRBV5-1
cdr3_nt: TGCGCCAGCAGCCTCCTAGATGATGAGCAGTTCTTC
cdr3_aa: CASSLLDDEQFF

d_call: TRBD2
clone_size: NA
j_call: TRBJ2-3
v_call: TRBV27
cdr3_nt: TGTGCCAGCAGTTTCGGGCTAGCGGGGTCCACAGATACGCAGTATTTT
cdr3_aa: CASSFGLAGSTDTQYF

d_call: TRBD1
clone_size: NA
j_call: TRBJ2-6
v_call: TRBV7-6
cdr3_nt: TGTGCCAGCAGCTTAGGGACAGGGGGACCTGGGGCCAACGTCCTGACTTTC
cdr3_aa: CASSLGTGGPGANVLTF

d_call: NA
clone_size: NA
j_call: TRBJ2-6
v_call: TRBV30
cdr3_nt: TGTGCCTGGAAGATCTACAGCCTCTCTGGGGCCAACGTCCTGACTTTC
cdr3_aa: CAWKIYSLSGANVLTF

d_call: TRBD1
clone_size: NA
j_call: TRBJ2-5
v_call: TRBV7-9
cdr3_nt: TGTGCCAGCAGCTTAACAGGGGCCCAAGAGACCCAGTACTTC
cdr3_aa: CASSLTGAQETQYF

d_call: TRBD1
clone_size: NA
j_call: TRBJ2-1
v_call: TRBV5-4
cdr3_nt: TGTGCCAGCAGCTTTACCGGGACAGGGTTTTACAATGAGCAGTTCTTC
cdr3_aa: CASSFTGTGFYNEQFF

d_call: NA
clone_size: NA
j_call: TRBJ1-5
v_call: TRBV19
cdr3_nt: TGTGCCAGTAGTGAAGAGTATAATCAGCCCCAGCATTTT
cdr3_aa: CASSEEYNQPQHF

d_call: TRBD1
clone_size: few
j_call: TRBJ1-5
v_call: TRBV4-2
cdr3_nt: TGTGCCAGCAGCCAAGGGACAGGGCTCAATCAGCCCCAGCATTTT
cdr3_aa: CASSQGTGLNQPQHF

d_call: NA
clone_size: few
j_call: TRBJ1-4
v_call: TRBV5-4
cdr3_nt: TGTGCCAGCAGCTTGTGGAACAGACGTGGTGAAAAACTGTTTTTT
cdr3_aa: CASSLWNRRGEKLFF

d_call: NA
clone_size: NA
j_call: TRBJ1-1
v_call: TRBV14
cdr3_nt: TGTGCCAGCAGCTCCAGCGGGGGAATGAACACTGAAGCTTTCTTT
cdr3_aa: CASSSSGGMNTEAFF

d_call: NA
clone_size: NA
j_call: TRBJ2-3
v_call: TRBV30
cdr3_nt: TGTGCCGGCCCCGGGGGCGGGAGAGGAGGTAGCACAGATACGCAGTATTTT
cdr3_aa: CAGPGGGRGGSTDTQYF

d_call: NA
clone_size: once
j_call: TRBJ1-5
v_call: TRBV15
cdr3_nt: TGTGCCACCAGCAGGGTGGCAGGCCAACCTCTGGCTGATCAGCCCCAGCATTTT
cdr3_aa: CATSRVAGQPLADQPQHF

d_call: NA
clone_size: NA
j_call: TRBJ2-2
v_call: TRBV7-9
cdr3_nt: TGTGCCAGCAGCCCCTTCAGGGGGGAAGAGAACACCGGGGAGCTGTTTTTT
cdr3_aa: CASSPFRGEENTGELFF

d_call: NA
clone_size: NA
j_call: TRBJ1-5
v_call: TRBV7-2
cdr3_nt: TGTGCCAGCAGCTCGGGACTAGGGTATCAGCCCCAGCATTTT
cdr3_aa: CASSSGLGYQPQHF